This T cell receptor beta chain was observed in a study of blood T cells in healthy people across ages. Germline V gene lookup returns CDR1 DFQATT and CDR2 SNEGSKA (reference sequence). Trimming pared 0 bases from V and 3 bases from J, leaving 14 bases between. The CDR3 is 15 residues long. Combining a sample-barcoded 5' primer with a J-beta primer mix, a second PCR ran for roughly 6 to 12 cycles. All samples yielded 2.5 million or more CDR3-containing paired-end reads. Each CDR3 protein gets one entry after TCRdb re-called the 5' RACE reads with MiXCR. Counted here are about 500,000 distinct CDR3 sequences, approximately 25% occurring once; the ten biggest clones make up approximately 8.7%. Every participating donor contributed approximately 9.5 milliliters of peripheral blood through a draw. The same specimen was also included in a second study, on T cells of mothers and their children. As that study records: A few healthy Caucasian mothers, along with their six children, served as the donors.

This TCR was sampled from a boy younger than 18 in good health. Sequenced input: blood. The chain is built from TRBV20-1 and TRBJ1-1; D is undetermined. The CDR3 protein is CSARDSGRSYTEAFF. The CDR3, as DNA: TGCAGTGCTAGAGATTCCGGCAGGTCTTACACTGAAGCTTTCTTT.